These 13 T cell receptor beta chains originate from one sample sequenced in a study of T cell repertoires in cytomegalovirus infection. Their specific antigens are unknown. TCRdb re-analysed the reads in MiXCR, keeping a single row per CDR3 protein. The sample includes 95,000 to 150,000 distinct CDR3 sequences, roughly a third of them seen just once. The material was CD8+ T cells from cultured PBMCs, obtained from culture after CMV antigen stimulation. The receptor set was obtained from a human donor in good health (CMV status not recorded). Some clones in this sample may be carry-over from other donors' samples.

The V gene is TRBV29-1, the J gene TRBJ1-2; D uncertain. The CDR3 has 11 amino acids. Germline V gene data show CDR1 as SQVTM and CDR2 as ANQGSEA. Between the trimmed V and J ends, which lost 4 bases and 6 bases, there was a span of 9 bases. In DNA form, the CDR3 reads TGCAGCGTTGCGAGGGCCGATGGCTACACCTTC. Translation: CSVARADGYTF.

This clonotype turned up a few times. The V call is TRBV6-5, the J call TRBJ2-3, with 9 bases matching TRBD1. CDR1 MNHEY and CDR2 SVGAGI come from the germline V gene. The CDR3 contains 18 residues. J was trimmed by 0 bases and V by 4 bases; bases with no gene match: 11. CDR3 sequence (DNA): TGTGCCAGCAGTTCCTTCCTACACGGGACAGGGAGCACAGATACGCAGTATTTT. Its translation: CASSSFLHGTGSTDTQYF.

This clonotype was counted between two and nine times. This rearrangement joins TRBV27 to TRBJ2-3; 13 nucleotides agree with TRBD2. Germline V CDR1 and CDR2: MNHEY, SMNVEV (reference sequence). The CDR3 totals 19 residues. V was clipped by 8 bases and J by 0 bases; unmatched bases: 14. CDR3 residues: CASRRAGLAGRSSTDTQYF. In nucleotides, the CDR3 is TGTGCCAGCCGTCGAGCGGGACTAGCGGGAAGATCTAGCACAGATACGCAGTATTTT.

This clonotype has only one observation. The rearrangement joins TRBV3-1 to TRBJ1-3, with D perhaps matching TRBD1 (6 bases). Per the germline V gene, CDR1 is LGHDT and CDR2 is YNNKEL (reference sequence). The CDR3 covers 17 residues. V lost 0 bases and J 0 bases, leaving 12 bases between the germline ends. DNA for the CDR3: TGTGCCAGCAGCCAAGAAGGGGGTTGGGCCTCTGGAAACACCATATATTTT. Its protein is CASSQEGGWASGNTIYF.

This clonotype was detected only a few times. This chain connects TRBV6-2 or TRBV6-3 to TRBJ1-1; D not resolved. V was pared by 10 bases and J by 1 base, with 19 bases between. Germline values: CDR1 MNHEY, CDR2 SVGEGT. This CDR3 comprises 15 residues. The DNA of the CDR3 is TGTGCCACCACAAACTATGAAGACGCGAACACTGAAGCTTTCTTT. Residues: CATTNYEDANTEAFF.

The chain uses TRBV9 and TRBJ2-1; TRBD2 agrees at 7 bases. Germline CDR1 reads SGDLS; CDR2 reads YYNGEE. Trimming cost V 0 bases and J 3 bases; bases outside gene matches: 6. This CDR3 has 16 amino acids. The DNA for the CDR3 is TGTGCCAGCAGCGTAGTGGCTAGCGGAGTCTACAATGAGCAGTTCTTC. It codes for CASSVVASGVYNEQFF.

The sample holds many counts of this clonotype. The chain couples TRBV28 to TRBJ2-2; weak D call: TRBD1 (6 bases). V was shortened by 4 bases and J by 6 bases, with 18 bases between the two germline ends. The CDR3 totals 16 residues. Germline V gives CDR1 MDHEN, CDR2 SYDVKM. The CDR3, as DNA: TGTGCCAGCAGTTCCCCGGGGAGACAGGTTCCCGGGGAGCTGTTTTTT. It translates to CASSSPGRQVPGELFF.

V is TRBV9 and J is TRBJ2-3; tentatively, D is TRBD2 (5 bases). CDR3 length: 18 residues. Per germline, CDR1 SGDLS and CDR2 YYNGEE. Trimming took off 1 base at V and 4 bases at J, with 22 bases between the two ends. In nucleotides, the CDR3 is TGTGCCAGCAGCGTAAATCCCGTAACGGGGAGACCGGCAGATACGCAGTATTTT. Its protein product is CASSVNPVTGRPADTQYF.

This clonotype was observed a handful of times. V and J are TRBV5-4 and TRBJ2-3; 7 bases are shared with TRBD1. The germline V gene has CDR1 SGHNT and CDR2 YYREEE (reference sequence). This CDR3 is built from 13 residues. The junction had 4 bases not matched to a gene; V was cut back by 4 bases and J by 5 bases. In DNA, the CDR3 is TGTGCCAGCAGCACCACAGGGGTAGATACGCAGTATTTT. Translation gives CASSTTGVDTQYF.

The sample holds a few counts of this clonotype. The rearrangement joins TRBV13 to TRBJ2-1, with TRBD2 matching over 10 bases. This CDR3 has 16 residues. The germline gives CDR1 PRHDT, CDR2 FYEKMQ (reference sequence). V shed 0 bases and J 10 bases; nucleotides not matched to a gene: 9. The CDR3 coding sequence is TGTGCCAGCAGCTTAGGCCGGAGCGGGGGGGGACTCGAGCAGTTCTTC. Its translation: CASSLGRSGGGLEQFF.

The gene calls are TRBV6-1 and TRBJ2-1; 8 bases align to TRBD2. V trimming: 4 bases; J trimming: 4 bases; junction bases outside the gene matches: 9. Germline V gives CDR1 MNHNS, CDR2 SASEGT. The CDR3 is 16 amino acids. The CDR3 reads CASSATSGPIYNEQFF. The CDR3 nucleotides read TGTGCCAGCAGTGCTACTAGCGGCCCAATTTACAATGAGCAGTTCTTC.

The rearrangement links TRBV20-1 to TRBJ2-3, with 9 bases identical to TRBD2. The germline gives CDR1 DFQATT, CDR2 SNEGSKA (reference sequence). V trimming: 3 bases; J trimming: 2 bases; junction bases outside the gene matches: 6. CDR3 size: 15 residues. This chain's CDR3 is CSARVLAGYTDTQYF. DNA of the CDR3: TGCAGTGCTAGGGTGCTAGCGGGGTACACAGATACGCAGTATTTT.

Ten or more counts support this clonotype. The V gene is TRBV2, the J gene TRBJ2-2, with D unresolved. The germline V gene has CDR1 SNHLY and CDR2 FYNNEI. Trimming removed 6 bases from V and 5 bases from J, with 16 bases in between. CDR3 length: 15 amino acids. CDR3 amino acids: CASSDGFYGTGELFF. DNA of the CDR3: TGTGCCAGCAGCGATGGGTTCTACGGGACCGGGGAGCTGTTTTTT.